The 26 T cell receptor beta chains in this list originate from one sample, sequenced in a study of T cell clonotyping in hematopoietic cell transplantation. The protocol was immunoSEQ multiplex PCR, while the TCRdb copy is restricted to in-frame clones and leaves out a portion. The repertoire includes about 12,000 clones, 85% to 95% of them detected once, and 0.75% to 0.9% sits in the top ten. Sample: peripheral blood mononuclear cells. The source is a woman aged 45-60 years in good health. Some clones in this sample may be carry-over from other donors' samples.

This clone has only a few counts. The CDR3 bases are TGTGCCAGCAGCTTGGCCGTGGATTCACCCCTCCACTTT. This encodes CASSLAVDSPLHF. The chain carries TRBV5-4 and TRBJ1-6; no clear D. V was pared by 0 bases and J by 8 bases, with 6 bases between. Germline V gene data show CDR1 as SGHNT and CDR2 as YYREEE (reference sequence). The CDR3 spans 13 residues.

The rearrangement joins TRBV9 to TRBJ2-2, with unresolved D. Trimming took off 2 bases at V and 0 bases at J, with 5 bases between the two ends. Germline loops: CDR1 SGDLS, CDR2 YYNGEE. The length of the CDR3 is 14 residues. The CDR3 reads CASSVAANTGELFF. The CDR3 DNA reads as TGTGCCAGCAGCGTGGCAGCGAACACCGGGGAGCTGTTTTTT.

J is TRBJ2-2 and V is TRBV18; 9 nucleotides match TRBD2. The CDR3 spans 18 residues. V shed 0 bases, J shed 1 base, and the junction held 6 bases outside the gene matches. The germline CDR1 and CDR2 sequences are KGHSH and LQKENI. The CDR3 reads CASSPPASGTMNTGELFF. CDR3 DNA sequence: TGTGCCAGCTCACCACCCGCTAGCGGGACGATGAACACCGGGGAGCTGTTTTTT.

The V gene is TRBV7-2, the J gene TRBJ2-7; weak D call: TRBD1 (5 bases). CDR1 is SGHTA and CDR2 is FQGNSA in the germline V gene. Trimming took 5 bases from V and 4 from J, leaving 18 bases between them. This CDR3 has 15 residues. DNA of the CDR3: TGTGCCAGCAGCGAAGGCCCGTGGGGCCCTTACGAGCAGTACTTC. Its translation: CASSEGPWGPYEQYF.

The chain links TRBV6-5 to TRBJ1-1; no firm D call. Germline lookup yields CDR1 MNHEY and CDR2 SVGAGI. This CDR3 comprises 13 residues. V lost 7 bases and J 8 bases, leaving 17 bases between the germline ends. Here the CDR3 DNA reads TGTGCCAGCAACCCGTACGGGGAAGAAGAAGCTTTCTTT. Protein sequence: CASNPYGEEEAFF.

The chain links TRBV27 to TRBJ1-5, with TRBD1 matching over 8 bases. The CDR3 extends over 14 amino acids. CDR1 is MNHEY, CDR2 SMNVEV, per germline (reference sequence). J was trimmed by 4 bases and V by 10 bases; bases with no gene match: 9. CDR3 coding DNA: TGTGCCACTTCGAGTACAGGGGGAAATCAGCCCCAGCATTTT. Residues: CATSSTGGNQPQHF.

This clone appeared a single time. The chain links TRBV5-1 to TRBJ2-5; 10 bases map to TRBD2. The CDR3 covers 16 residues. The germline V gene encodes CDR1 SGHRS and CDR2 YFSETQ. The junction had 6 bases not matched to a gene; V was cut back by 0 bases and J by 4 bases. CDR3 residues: CASSLVSGGAGETQYF. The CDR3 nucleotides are TGCGCCAGCAGCTTGGTGAGCGGGGGGGCCGGAGAGACCCAGTACTTC. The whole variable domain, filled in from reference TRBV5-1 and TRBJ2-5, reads KAGVTQTPRYLIKTRGQQVTLSCSPISGHRSVSWYQQTPGQGLQFLFEYFSETQRNKGNFPGRFSGRQFSNSRSEMNVSTLELGDSALYLCASSLVSGGAGETQYFGPGTRLLVL.

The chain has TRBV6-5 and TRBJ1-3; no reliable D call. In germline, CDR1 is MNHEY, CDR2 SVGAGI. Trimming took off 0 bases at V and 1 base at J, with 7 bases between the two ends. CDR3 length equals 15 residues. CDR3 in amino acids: CASSYSAGSGNTIYF. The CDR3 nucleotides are TGTGCCAGCAGTTACTCGGCCGGGTCTGGAAACACCATATATTTT.

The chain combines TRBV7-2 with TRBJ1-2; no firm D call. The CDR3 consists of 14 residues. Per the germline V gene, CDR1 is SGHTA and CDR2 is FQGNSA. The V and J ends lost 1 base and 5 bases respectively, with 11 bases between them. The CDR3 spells CASSLDRESYGYTF. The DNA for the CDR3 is TGTGCCAGCAGCTTAGACCGAGAGAGTTATGGCTACACCTTC.

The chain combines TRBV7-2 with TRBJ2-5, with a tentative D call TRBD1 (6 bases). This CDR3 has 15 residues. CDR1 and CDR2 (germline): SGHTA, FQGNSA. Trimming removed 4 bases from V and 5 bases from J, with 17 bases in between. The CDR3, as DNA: TGTGCCAGCAGCTCTCAAGGACAGTTGATGGAGACCCAGTACTTC. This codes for CASSSQGQLMETQYF.

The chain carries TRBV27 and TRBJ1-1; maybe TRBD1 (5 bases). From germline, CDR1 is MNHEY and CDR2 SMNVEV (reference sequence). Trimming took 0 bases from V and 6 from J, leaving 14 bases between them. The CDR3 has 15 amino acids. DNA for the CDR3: TGTGCCAGCAGTTTATCACGGGGGTTGGGTTCTGAAGCTTTCTTT. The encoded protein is CASSLSRGLGSEAFF.

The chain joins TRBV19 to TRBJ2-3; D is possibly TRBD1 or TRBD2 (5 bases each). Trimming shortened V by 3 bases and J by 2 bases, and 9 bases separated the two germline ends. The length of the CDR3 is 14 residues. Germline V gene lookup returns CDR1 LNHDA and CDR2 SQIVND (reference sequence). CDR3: CASSISGLTDTQYF. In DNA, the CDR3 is TGTGCCAGTAGTATTTCGGGGCTCACAGATACGCAGTATTTT.

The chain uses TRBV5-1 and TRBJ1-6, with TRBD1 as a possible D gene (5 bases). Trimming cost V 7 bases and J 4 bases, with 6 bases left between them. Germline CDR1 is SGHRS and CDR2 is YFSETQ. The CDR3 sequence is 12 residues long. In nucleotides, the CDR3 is TGCGCCAGCCAGGGATATAATTCACCCCTCCACTTT. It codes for CASQGYNSPLHF.

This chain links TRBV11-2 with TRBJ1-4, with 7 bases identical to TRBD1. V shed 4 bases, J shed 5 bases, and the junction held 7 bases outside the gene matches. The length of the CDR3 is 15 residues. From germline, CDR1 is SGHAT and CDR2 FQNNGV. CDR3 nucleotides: TGTGCCAGCAGCTCCCGACAGGGCCCGAATGAAAAACTGTTTTTT. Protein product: CASSSRQGPNEKLFF.

CDR3 nucleotides: TGTGCCAGCAGTTTAATTCGGTCAGGGCACTATGGCTACACCTTC. The encoded protein is CASSLIRSGHYGYTF. V gene TRBV28 combines with J gene TRBJ1-2; perhaps TRBD1 as D (5 bases). Germline V gives CDR1 MDHEN, CDR2 SYDVKM. V shed 2 bases and J shed 3 bases, with 13 bases lying between them. The length of the CDR3 is 15 residues.

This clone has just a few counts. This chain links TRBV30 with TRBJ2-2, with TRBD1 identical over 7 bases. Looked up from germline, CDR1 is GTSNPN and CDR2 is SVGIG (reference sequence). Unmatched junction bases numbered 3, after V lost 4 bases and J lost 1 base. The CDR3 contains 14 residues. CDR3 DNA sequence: TGTGCCTGGAAGGGACAGATGAACACCGGGGAGCTGTTTTTT. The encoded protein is CAWKGQMNTGELFF.

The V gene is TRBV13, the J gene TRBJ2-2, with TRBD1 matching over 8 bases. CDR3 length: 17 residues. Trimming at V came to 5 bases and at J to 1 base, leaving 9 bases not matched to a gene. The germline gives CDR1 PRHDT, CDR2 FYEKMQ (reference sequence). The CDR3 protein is CASSPRADRGNTGELFF. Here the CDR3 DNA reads TGTGCCAGCAGCCCCCGTGCTGACAGGGGGAACACCGGGGAGCTGTTTTTT.

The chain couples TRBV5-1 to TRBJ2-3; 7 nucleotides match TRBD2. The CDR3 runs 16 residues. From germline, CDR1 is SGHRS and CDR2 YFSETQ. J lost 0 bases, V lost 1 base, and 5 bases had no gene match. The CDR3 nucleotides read TGCGCCAGCAGCTTGATGCTAGCGGTAAGCACAGATACGCAGTATTTT. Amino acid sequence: CASSLMLAVSTDTQYF. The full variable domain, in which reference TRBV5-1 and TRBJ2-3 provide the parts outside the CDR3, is KAGVTQTPRYLIKTRGQQVTLSCSPISGHRSVSWYQQTPGQGLQFLFEYFSETQRNKGNFPGRFSGRQFSNSRSEMNVSTLELGDSALYLCASSLMLAVSTDTQYFGPGTRLTVL.

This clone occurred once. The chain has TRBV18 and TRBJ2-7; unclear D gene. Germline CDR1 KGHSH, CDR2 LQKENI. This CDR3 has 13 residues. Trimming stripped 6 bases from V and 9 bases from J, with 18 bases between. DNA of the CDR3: TGTGCCAGCTCGCCCGCTTTATCGGAGCGGCAGTACTTC. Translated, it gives CASSPALSERQYF.

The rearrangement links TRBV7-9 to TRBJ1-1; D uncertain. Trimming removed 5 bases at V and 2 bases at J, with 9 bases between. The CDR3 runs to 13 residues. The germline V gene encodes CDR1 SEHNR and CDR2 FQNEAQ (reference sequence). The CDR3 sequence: CASSQTHNTEAFF. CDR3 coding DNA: TGTGCCAGCAGCCAGACACATAACACTGAAGCTTTCTTT.

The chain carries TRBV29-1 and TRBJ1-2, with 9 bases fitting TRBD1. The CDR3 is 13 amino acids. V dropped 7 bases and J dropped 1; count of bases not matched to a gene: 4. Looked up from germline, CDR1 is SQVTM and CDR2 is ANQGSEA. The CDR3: CSGTGGNNYGYTF. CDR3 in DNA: TGCAGCGGTACAGGGGGCAATAACTATGGCTACACCTTC.

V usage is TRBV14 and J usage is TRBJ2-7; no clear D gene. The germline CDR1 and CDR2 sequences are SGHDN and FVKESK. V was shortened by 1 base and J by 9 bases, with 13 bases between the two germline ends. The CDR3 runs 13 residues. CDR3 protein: CASSQGVLFWQYF. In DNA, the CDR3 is TGTGCCAGCAGCCAAGGGGTCCTTTTCTGGCAGTACTTC.

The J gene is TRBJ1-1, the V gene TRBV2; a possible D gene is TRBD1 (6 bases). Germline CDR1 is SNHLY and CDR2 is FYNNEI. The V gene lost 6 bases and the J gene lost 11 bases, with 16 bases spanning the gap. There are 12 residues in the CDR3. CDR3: CASRRDILKAFF. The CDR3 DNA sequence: TGTGCCAGCAGAAGGGACATTTTAAAGGCTTTCTTT.

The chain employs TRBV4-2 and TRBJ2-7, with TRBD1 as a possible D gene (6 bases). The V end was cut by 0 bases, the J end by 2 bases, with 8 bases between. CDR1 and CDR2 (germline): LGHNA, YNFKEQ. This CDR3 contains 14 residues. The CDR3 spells CASSQDWTAYEQYF. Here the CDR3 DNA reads TGTGCCAGCAGCCAAGATTGGACAGCCTACGAGCAGTACTTC.

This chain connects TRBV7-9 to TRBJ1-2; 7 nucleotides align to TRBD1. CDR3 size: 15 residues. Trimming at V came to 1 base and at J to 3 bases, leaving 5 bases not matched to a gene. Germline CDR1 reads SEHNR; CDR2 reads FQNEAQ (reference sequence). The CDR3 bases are TGTGCCAGCAGCTTAGAAAACAGGGGCGACTATGGCTACACCTTC. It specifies CASSLENRGDYGYTF.

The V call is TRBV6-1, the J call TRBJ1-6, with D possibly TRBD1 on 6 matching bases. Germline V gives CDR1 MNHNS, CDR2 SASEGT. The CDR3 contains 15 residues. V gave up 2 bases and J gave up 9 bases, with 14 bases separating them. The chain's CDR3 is CASSENVRGGSPLHF. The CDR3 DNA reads TGTGCCAGCAGTGAAAACGTCAGGGGAGGTTCACCCCTCCACTTT.